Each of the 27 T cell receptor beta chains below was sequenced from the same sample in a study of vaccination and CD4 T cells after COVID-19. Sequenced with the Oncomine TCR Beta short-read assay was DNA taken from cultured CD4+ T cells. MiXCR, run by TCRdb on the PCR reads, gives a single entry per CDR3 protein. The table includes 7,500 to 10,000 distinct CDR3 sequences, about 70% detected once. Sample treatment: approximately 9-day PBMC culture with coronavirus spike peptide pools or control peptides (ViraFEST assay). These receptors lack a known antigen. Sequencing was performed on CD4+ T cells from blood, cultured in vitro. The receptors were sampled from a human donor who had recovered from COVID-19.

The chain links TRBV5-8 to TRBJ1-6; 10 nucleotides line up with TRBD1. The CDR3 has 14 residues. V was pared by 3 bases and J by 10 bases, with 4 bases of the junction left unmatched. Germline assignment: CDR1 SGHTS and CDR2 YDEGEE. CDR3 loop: CASSWTGGWSPLHF. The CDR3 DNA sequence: TGTGCCAGCAGCTGGACAGGGGGTTGGTCACCCCTCCACTTT.

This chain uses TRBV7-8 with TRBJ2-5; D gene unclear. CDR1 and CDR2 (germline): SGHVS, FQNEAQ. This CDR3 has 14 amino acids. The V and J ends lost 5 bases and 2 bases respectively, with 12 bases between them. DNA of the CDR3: TGTGCCAGCAGCCGAACCGACACGCAAGAGACCCAGTACTTC. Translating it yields CASSRTDTQETQYF.

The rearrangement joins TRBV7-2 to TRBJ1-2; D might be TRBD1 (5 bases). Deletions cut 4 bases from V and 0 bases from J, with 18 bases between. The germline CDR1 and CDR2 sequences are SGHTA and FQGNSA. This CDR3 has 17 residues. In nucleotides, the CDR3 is TGTGCCAGCAGCTCTCGCTACGCCGGGGGAGCTAACTATGGCTACACCTTC. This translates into CASSSRYAGGANYGYTF.

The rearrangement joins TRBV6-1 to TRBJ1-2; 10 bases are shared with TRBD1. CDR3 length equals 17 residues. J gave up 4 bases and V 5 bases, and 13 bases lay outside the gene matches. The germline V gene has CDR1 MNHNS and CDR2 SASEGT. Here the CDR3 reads CASSRPGTGDFFYGYTF. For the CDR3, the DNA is TGTGCCAGCAGTCGTCCCGGGACAGGGGATTTCTTCTATGGCTACACCTTC.

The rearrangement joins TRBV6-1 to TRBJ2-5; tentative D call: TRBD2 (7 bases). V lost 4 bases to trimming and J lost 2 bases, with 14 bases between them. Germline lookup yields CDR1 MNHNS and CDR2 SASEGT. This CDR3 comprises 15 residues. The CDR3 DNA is TGTGCCAGCAGTGGTATTGGGGGGGCTCAAGAGACCCAGTACTTC. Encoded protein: CASSGIGGAQETQYF.

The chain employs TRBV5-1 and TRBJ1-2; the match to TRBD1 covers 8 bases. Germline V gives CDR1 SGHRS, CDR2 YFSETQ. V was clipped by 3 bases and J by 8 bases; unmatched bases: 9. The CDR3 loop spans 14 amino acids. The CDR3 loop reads CASSWTGQGDGYTF. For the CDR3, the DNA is TGCGCCAGCAGCTGGACCGGACAGGGAGACGGCTACACCTTC.

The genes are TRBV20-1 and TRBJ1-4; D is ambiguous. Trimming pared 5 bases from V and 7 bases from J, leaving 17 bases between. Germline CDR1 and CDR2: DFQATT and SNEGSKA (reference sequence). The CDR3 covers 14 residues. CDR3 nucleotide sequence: TGCAGTGCTCTCGACTCTTCAGTAGGTGAAAAACTGTTTTTT. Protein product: CSALDSSVGEKLFF.

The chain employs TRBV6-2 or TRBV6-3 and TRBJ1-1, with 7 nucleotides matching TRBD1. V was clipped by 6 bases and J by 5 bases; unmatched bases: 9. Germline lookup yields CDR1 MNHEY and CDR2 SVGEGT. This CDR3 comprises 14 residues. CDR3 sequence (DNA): TGTGCCAGCAGCCTAGGGGGCGCAGGGACTGAAGCTTTCTTT. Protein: CASSLGGAGTEAFF.

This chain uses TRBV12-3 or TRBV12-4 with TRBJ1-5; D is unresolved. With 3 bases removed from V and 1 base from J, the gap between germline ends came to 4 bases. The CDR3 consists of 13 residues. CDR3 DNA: TGTGCCAGCAGTTTGGAAAGCAATCAGCCCCAGCATTTT. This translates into CASSLESNQPQHF.

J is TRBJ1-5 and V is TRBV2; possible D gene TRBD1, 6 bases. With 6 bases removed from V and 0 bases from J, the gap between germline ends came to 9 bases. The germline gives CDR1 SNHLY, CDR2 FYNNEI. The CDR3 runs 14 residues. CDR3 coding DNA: TGTGCCAGCAGAGGACAGTATAGCAATCAGCCCCAGCATTTT. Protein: CASRGQYSNQPQHF.

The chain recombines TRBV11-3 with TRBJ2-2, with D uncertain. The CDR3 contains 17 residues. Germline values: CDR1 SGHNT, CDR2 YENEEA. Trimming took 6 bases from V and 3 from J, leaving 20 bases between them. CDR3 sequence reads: CASRAEISQTYTGELFF. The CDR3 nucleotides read TGTGCCAGCAGGGCAGAGATCTCCCAGACGTACACCGGGGAGCTGTTTTTT.

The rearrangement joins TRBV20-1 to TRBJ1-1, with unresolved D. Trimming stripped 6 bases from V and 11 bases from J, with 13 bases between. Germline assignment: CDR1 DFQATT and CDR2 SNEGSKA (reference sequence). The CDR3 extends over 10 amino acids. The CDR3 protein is CSALSLRAFF. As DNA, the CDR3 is TGCAGTGCCCTCAGCCTGAGGGCTTTCTTT.

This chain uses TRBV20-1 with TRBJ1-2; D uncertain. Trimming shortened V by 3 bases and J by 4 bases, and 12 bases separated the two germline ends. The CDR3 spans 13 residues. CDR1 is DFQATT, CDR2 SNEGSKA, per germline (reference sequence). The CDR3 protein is CSARQADGYGYTF. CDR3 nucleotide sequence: TGCAGTGCTAGGCAGGCCGATGGCTATGGCTACACCTTC.

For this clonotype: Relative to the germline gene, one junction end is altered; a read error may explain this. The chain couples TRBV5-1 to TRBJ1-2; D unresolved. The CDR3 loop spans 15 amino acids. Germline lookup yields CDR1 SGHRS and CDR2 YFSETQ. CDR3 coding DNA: TGCGCCAGCAGCTTTTTGCCAGCTCTTACGAATGGCTACGCCTTC. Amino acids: CASSFLPALTNGYAF.

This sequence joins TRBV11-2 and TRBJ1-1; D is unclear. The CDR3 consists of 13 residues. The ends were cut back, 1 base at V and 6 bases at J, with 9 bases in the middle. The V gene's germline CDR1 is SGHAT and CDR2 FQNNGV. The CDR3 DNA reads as TGTGCCAGCAGCTTAGTAAGGTTTCCTGAAGCTTTCTTT. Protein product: CASSLVRFPEAFF.

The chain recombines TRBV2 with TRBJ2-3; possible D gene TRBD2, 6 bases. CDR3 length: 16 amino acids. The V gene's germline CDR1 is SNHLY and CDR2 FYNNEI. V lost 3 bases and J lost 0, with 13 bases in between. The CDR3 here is CASSDGASASTDTQYF. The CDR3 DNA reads TGTGCCAGCAGTGATGGGGCTAGCGCGAGCACAGATACGCAGTATTTT. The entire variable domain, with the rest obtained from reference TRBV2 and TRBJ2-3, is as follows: EPEVTQTPSHQVTQMGQEVILRCVPISNHLYFYWYRQILGQKVEFLVSFYNNEISEKSEIFDDQFSVERPDGSNFTLKIRSTKLEDSAMYFCASSDGASASTDTQYFGPGTRLTVL.

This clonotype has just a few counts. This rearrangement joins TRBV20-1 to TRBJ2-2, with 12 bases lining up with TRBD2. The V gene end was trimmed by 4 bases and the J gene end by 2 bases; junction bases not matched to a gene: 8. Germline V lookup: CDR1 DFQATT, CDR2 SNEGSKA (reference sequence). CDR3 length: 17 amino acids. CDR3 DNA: TGCAGTGCTACTACTAGCGGGAGGCCCGCTAACACCGGGGAGCTGTTTTTT. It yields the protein CSATTSGRPANTGELFF.

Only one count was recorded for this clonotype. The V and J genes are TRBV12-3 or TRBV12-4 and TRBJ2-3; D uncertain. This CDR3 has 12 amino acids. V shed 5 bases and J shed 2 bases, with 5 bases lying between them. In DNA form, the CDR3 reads TGTGCCAGCAGTACCAACACAGATACGCAGTATTTT. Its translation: CASSTNTDTQYF.

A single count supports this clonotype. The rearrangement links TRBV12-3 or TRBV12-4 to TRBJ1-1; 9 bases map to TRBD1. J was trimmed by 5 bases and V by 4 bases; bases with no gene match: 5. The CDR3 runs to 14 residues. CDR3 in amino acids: CASSSQGAVTEAFF. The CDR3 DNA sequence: TGTGCCAGCAGTTCACAGGGGGCGGTGACTGAAGCTTTCTTT.

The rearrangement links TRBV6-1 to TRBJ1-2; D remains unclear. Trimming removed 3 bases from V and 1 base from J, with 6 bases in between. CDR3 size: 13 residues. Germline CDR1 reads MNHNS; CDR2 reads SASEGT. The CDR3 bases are TGTGCCAGCAGTGACACGGTTAACTATGGCTACACCTTC. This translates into CASSDTVNYGYTF.

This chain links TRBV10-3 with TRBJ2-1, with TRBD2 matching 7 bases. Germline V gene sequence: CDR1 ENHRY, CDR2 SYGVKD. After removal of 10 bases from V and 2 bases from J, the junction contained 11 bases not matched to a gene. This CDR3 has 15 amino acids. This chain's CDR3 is CATGERGGTYNEQFF. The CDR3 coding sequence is TGTGCCACCGGGGAGCGGGGAGGTACCTACAATGAGCAGTTCTTC.

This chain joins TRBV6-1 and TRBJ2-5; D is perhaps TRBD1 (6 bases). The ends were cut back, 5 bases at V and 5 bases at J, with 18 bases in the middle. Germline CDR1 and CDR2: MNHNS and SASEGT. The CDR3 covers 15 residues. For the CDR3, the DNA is TGTGCCAGCAGTAGGGCAGGGGATCGAGGGGAGACCCAGTACTTC. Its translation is CASSRAGDRGETQYF.

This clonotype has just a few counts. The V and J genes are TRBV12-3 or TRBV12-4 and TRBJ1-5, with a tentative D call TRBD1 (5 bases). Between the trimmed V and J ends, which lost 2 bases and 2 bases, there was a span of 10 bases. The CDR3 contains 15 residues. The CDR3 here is CASSLKGTGNQPQHF. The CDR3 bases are TGTGCCAGCAGTTTAAAGGGGACTGGCAATCAGCCCCAGCATTTT.

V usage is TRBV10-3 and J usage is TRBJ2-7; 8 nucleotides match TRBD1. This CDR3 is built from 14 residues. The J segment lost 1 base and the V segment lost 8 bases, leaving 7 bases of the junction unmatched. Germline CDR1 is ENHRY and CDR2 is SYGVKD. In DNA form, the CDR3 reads TGTGCCATCTCAAATCGACAGGGGTCCTACGAGCAGTACTTC. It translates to CAISNRQGSYEQYF.

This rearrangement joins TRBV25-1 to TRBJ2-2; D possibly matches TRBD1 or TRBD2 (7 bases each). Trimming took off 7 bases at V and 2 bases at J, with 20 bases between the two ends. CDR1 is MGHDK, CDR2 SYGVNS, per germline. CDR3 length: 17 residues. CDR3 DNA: TGTGCCAGCACTGATTCCGGGACAGCGGGAAACACCGGGGAGCTGTTTTTT. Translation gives CASTDSGTAGNTGELFF. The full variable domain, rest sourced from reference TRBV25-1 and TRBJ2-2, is EADIYQTPRYLVIGTGKKITLECSQTMGHDKMYWYQQDPGMELHLIHYSYGVNSTEKGDLSSESTVSRIRTEHFPLTLESARPSHTSQYLCASTDSGTAGNTGELFFGEGSRLTVL.

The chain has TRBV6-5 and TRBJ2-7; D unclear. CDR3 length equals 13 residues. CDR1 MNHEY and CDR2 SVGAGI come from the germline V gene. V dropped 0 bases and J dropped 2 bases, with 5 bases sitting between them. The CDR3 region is CASSYSYTYEQYF. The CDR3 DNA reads TGTGCCAGCAGTTACTCCTATACCTACGAGCAGTACTTC.

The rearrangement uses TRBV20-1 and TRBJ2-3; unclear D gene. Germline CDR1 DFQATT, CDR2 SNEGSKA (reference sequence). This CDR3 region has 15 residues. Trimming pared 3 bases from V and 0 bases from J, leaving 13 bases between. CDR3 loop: CSASLRDSSTDTQYF. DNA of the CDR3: TGCAGTGCTAGCCTCAGAGACTCTAGCACAGATACGCAGTATTTT.